Listed below are T cell receptor beta chains from one sample, sequenced in a study of blood T cells in healthy people across ages. MiXCR, run by TCRdb on the 5' RACE reads, gives a single entry per CDR3 protein. The repertoire holds approximately 1,000,000 distinct CDR3 sequences, with roughly two fifths as singletons. Sequencing used blood. The source is a man aged 18 to 29 in good health. The CDR3 runs from the conserved cysteine through the conserved F or W. Clone size is stated in some rows and not others, as once, few, many or a class when expanded.

abundance,v_gene,CDR3aa
once,TRBV7-9,CATQRQGQAKNIQYF
-,TRBV7-9,CASSQTGNDNQPQHF
many,TRBV29-1,CSVRDTSTDTQYF
many,TRBV13,CASSLEGGEQFF
-,TRBV9,CASSPAAAGNEKLFF
few,TRBV10-3,CAIRGTHTEAFF
-,TRBV12-3/TRBV12-4,CASCEDRGSPLHF
-,TRBV3-1,CASSGRLAVSTDTQYF
-,TRBV6-1,CASSDIWDRGEKLFF
once,TRBV15,CATSTKGTASSYNSPLHF
-,TRBV4-2,CASSQKWRETAADTQYF
-,TRBV3-1,CASSQDRTSKYF
few,TRBV2,CASSLTSGTHNEQFF
few,TRBV29-1,CSVDRGDTGELFF
once,TRBV3-1,CASSQGGLPPYEQYF
-,TRBV7-2,CASSFRGRAATGELFF
-,TRBV5-1,CASSVDSGRYEQYF
few,TRBV2,CASSEPGLAGNEQFF
few,TRBV7-9,CASKAPGQGFDGTDTQYF
-,TRBV7-2,CASSFRGIRTDTQYF
few,TRBV6-2/TRBV6-3,CASTGQYSYEQYF
many,TRBV10-3,CAISESEQFYGYTF
-,TRBV20-1,CSARDPGQGYEQYF
-,TRBV7-2,CASSPDHLGTEAFF
few,TRBV12-3/TRBV12-4,CASSQGQGATEAFF
-,TRBV13,CASSEISRIAGWTEAFF
-,TRBV7-2,CASSLSPTRLETQYF
few,TRBV3-1,CASSQGRAEAYEQYF
-,TRBV10-3,CAISLRGDTEAFF
few,TRBV20-1,CSVKKLSASYEQYF
-,TRBV28,CASKEGRADTEAFF
-,TRBV20-1,CSAPLQGSWGDEQFF
-,TRBV7-2,CASSLNGPGTSNYGYTF
few,TRBV2,CASRQTSGGSADTQYF
few,TRBV7-9,CARSSGGATDTQYF
-,TRBV7-9,CASSLSELPGELFF
-,TRBV13,CASSGPGQVDEKLFF
-,TRBV27,CASTPLNGAYNEQYF
few,TRBV9,CASSVDVRQETQYF
-,TRBV12-3/TRBV12-4,CASSLKEQGALNTEAFF
few,TRBV4-2,CASSQEALADTQYF
-,TRBV12-3/TRBV12-4,CASSSRWASGGNEQFF
few,TRBV3-1,CASSQGLANEKLFF
-,TRBV20-1,CSAREKYEQYF